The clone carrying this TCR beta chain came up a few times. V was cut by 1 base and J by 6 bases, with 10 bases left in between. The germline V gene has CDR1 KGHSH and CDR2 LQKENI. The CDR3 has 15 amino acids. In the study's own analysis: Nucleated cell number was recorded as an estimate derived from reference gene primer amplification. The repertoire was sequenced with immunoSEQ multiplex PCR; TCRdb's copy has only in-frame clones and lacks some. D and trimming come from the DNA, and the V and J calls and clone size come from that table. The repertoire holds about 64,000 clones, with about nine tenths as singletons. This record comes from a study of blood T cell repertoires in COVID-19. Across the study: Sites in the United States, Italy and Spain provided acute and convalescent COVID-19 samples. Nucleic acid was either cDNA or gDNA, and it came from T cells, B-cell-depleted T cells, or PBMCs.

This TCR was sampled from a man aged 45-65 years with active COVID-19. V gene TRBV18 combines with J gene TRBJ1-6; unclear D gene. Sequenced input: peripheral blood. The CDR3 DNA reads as TGTGCCAGCTCACCACGCGGGCAACCTAATTCACCCCTCCACTTT. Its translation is CASSPRGQPNSPLHF.